The T cell receptor (beta chain) under discussion was sequenced for a study of long-term antiretroviral therapy in people with HIV. Assay version v3.0 of immunoSEQ was used, and it was run at survey level. Clones were read by immunoSEQ multiplex PCR, and TCRdb kept only the in-frame ones, dropping some. Of 20,000 to 25,000 clones in the sample, more than 65% were seen once. Deletions cut 4 bases from V and 9 bases from J, with 23 bases between. This CDR3 is built from 16 residues. CDR1 is SGHTS and CDR2 is YDEGEE in the germline V gene. Sample: unsorted PBMCs, taken 2.3 to 2.5 years after starting antiretroviral therapy. This chain connects TRBV5-8 to TRBJ1-5, with D possibly matching TRBD1 (5 bases). The clonotype comes from a middle-aged man with HIV. The CDR3 is CASSLWSGVKLRPQHF. CDR3 DNA: TGTGCCAGCAGCCTGTGGTCGGGGGTAAAACTGCGGCCCCAGCATTTT. Full variable domain (remainder filled in from reference TRBV5-8 and TRBJ1-5): EAGVTQSPTHLIKTRGQQATLRCSPISGHTSVYWYQQALGLGLQFLLWYDEGEERNRGNFPPRFSGRQFPNYSSELNVNALELEDSALYLCASSLWSGVKLRPQHFGDGTRLSIL.